Below are 10 T cell receptor beta chains sequenced from a single sample in a study of T cell responses to AZD1222 COVID-19 vaccine (dated by TCRdb to about 2021). Read against the paper, the sample's time point label means: baseline before first vaccination. Library preparation employed the immunoSEQ multiplex PCR assay. TCRdb holds this immuneACCESS table with in-frame rearrangements only. Some clones are missing; in checked studies, unresolved V genes explain under half, and the rest has no known cause. In all, the sample holds roughly 70,000 clones, and around 86% of those were seen once. The top ten clonotypes cover under 3% of the sample. Sequencing was performed on peripheral blood, taken on day 0 of AZD1222 vaccination. Receptors originate from an adult in good health.

This clone was seen a single time. The V call is TRBV20-1, the J call TRBJ1-5, with D uncertain. This CDR3 contains 14 residues. The V end was cut by 3 bases, the J end by 5 bases, with 14 bases between. Germline CDR1 and CDR2: DFQATT and SNEGSKA (reference sequence). CDR3 DNA sequence: TGCAGTGCTAGTATAGGCATAAGCCATCAGCCCCAGCATTTT. Translating it yields CSASIGISHQPQHF.

The chain joins TRBV24-1 to TRBJ1-2; possible D gene TRBD1, 6 bases. The V end was cut by 3 bases, the J end by 7 bases, with 8 bases between. The CDR3 has 12 amino acids. CDR1 is KGHDR, CDR2 SFDVKD, per germline. This CDR3 reads CATSDRDTGYTF. In nucleotides, the CDR3 is TGTGCCACCAGTGATCGGGACACTGGCTACACCTTC.

This clone was seen once. The chain joins TRBV4-3 to TRBJ1-2, with 9 bases aligning to TRBD1. In germline, CDR1 is LGHNA, CDR2 YSLEER. V lost 1 base and J lost 4; bases outside the gene matches: 16. The CDR3 is made up of 19 amino acids. CDR3 in DNA: TGCGCCAGCAGCCAAGGGGGCTTGAACAGGGGGCGAAATATCTATGGCTACACCTTC. Its protein is CASSQGGLNRGRNIYGYTF.

The rearrangement joins TRBV10-1 to TRBJ1-1; TRBD1 might be the D (6 bases). The CDR3 is 14 amino acids. Per germline, CDR1 WNHNN and CDR2 SYGVQD (reference sequence). Trimming removed 0 bases from V and 6 bases from J, with 11 bases in between. For the CDR3, the DNA is TGCGCCAGCAGTGAGTCTGGACAGTGGGCTGAAGCTTTCTTT. It codes for CASSESGQWAEAFF.

CDR3 DNA: TGTGCCACCAGTGAGGCTAGCGCGGCAGATACGCAGTATTTT. Protein product: CATSEASAADTQYF. This chain connects TRBV24-1 to TRBJ2-3, with D perhaps TRBD2 (6 bases). Deletions cut 4 bases from V and 4 bases from J, with 11 bases between. CDR3 length: 14 amino acids. CDR1 is KGHDR, CDR2 SFDVKD, per germline.

This chain links TRBV30 with TRBJ1-1; a weak D match, TRBD1 (5 bases). Trimming shortened V by 0 bases and J by 0 bases, and 8 bases separated the two germline ends. This CDR3 is 14 amino acids long. Germline CDR1 GTSNPN, CDR2 SVGIG (reference sequence). CDR3 sequence: CAWSVTGMNTEAFF. The CDR3 nucleotides are TGTGCCTGGAGTGTAACAGGAATGAACACTGAAGCTTTCTTT. The full variable domain, completed using reference TRBV30 and TRBJ1-1, is SQTIHQWPATLVQPVGSPLSLECTVEGTSNPNLYWYRQAAGRGLQLLFYSVGIGQISSEVPQNLSASRPQDRQFILSSKKLLLSDSGFYLCAWSVTGMNTEAFFGQGTRLTVV.

The chain recombines TRBV24-1 with TRBJ2-6; D remains unclear. The V gene's germline CDR1 is KGHDR and CDR2 SFDVKD. This CDR3 contains 14 residues. Trimming took off 2 bases at V and 5 bases at J, with 6 bases between the two ends. CDR3 DNA: TGTGCCACCAGTGATTCGAACCGGGCCAACGTCCTGACTTTC. Translation: CATSDSNRANVLTF.

The chain carries TRBV3-1 (or the pseudogene TRBV3-2) and TRBJ2-1, with D perhaps assigned TRBD1 or TRBD2 (6 bases each). The CDR3 is made up of 17 amino acids. The V gene's germline CDR1 is LGHDT and CDR2 YNNKEL (reference sequence). V lost 1 base and J 0 bases, leaving 13 bases between the germline ends. CDR3 coding DNA: TGTGCCAGCAGCCAAGGGAGGGGGAAAACCTCCTACAATGAGCAGTTCTTC. It yields the protein CASSQGRGKTSYNEQFF.

The CDR3 protein is CASSQGAGELFF. DNA for the CDR3: TGTGCCAGCAGCCAGGGGGCCGGGGAGCTGTTTTTT. The chain recombines TRBV6-2 or TRBV6-3 with TRBJ2-2; TRBD1 agrees at 7 bases. The CDR3 contains 12 residues. Trimming took 6 bases from V and 6 from J; bases not matched to a gene: 1. Germline V CDR1 and CDR2: MNHEY, SVGEGT.

J is TRBJ1-2 and V is TRBV30; D is unresolved. CDR1 is GTSNPN, CDR2 SVGIG, per germline (reference sequence). Trimming cost V 0 bases and J 2 bases, with 7 bases left between them. The CDR3 sequence is 13 residues long. Here the CDR3 DNA reads TGTGCCTGGAGTGTACGGCGGAACTATGGCTACACCTTC. This gives the protein CAWSVRRNYGYTF.